The 3 T cell receptor beta chains below come from one sample, sequenced in a study of cytomegalovirus exposure and HLA in healthy donors. The study ran its PCR with 60 Vbeta and 13 Jbeta primers. The table came from immunoSEQ multiplex PCR; TCRdb's copy has only in-frame clones and leaves some out. The sample has about 160,000 clones, more than 70% seen once; the top ten hold roughly 1.5%. The sample was PBMCs. These receptors came from a male donor in good health and CMV-seronegative.

V usage is TRBV4-1 and J usage is TRBJ2-7, with a tentative D call TRBD1 (5 bases). Between the trimmed V and J ends, which lost 0 bases and 4 bases, there was a span of 13 bases. CDR1 is MGHRA, CDR2 YSYEKL, per germline. This CDR3 is 15 amino acids long. The DNA of the CDR3 is TGCGCCAGCAGCCAAGAGAGAACAGGTTTATACGAGCAGTACTTC. Translation: CASSQERTGLYEQYF.

The rearrangement uses TRBV28 and TRBJ1-2; 7 bases align to TRBD1. The ends lost 5 bases at V and 2 bases at J; junction bases unmatched: 8. This CDR3 is built from 15 residues. Germline lookup yields CDR1 MDHEN and CDR2 SYDVKM. The CDR3 protein is CASSPNKGANYGYTF. The DNA of the CDR3 is TGTGCCAGCAGTCCGAACAAGGGGGCGAACTATGGCTACACCTTC.

With respect to this clone: At the DNA level, this CDR3 is encoded by other sequences in the same sample as well. The rearrangement links TRBV30 to TRBJ1-3; tentatively, D is TRBD1 (6 bases). Trimming took off 2 bases at V and 2 bases at J, with 10 bases between the two ends. Germline V gene data show CDR1 as GTSNPN and CDR2 as SVGIG (reference sequence). This CDR3 contains 14 residues. The CDR3 here is CAWSRQGTGNTIYF. In DNA form, the CDR3 reads TGTGCCTGGAGTCGCCAGGGGACTGGAAACACCATATATTTT.